This TCR beta chain was sequenced in a study of CD8 T cells in Susac syndrome. Sequencing of TCR beta drew on CD8+ and CD4+ T cells from blood. Treatment-naive patients with stable or active relapsing-remitting disease served as multiple sclerosis controls. Random hexamers were used to reverse transcribe an amount of 0.5 to 1 ug RNA. Amplification of TCR beta CDR3 was carried out by immunoSEQ multiplex PCR, which covered 54 Vbeta and 13 Jbeta segments. From the immunoSEQ multiplex PCR reads, TCRdb called clonotypes with MiXCR, one entry per CDR3 protein. The sample carries just over 150,000 distinct CDR3 sequences, just under 97% recorded once. The germline gives CDR1 LGHNA, CDR2 YNFKEQ. The CDR3 spans 15 residues. V lost 0 bases and J 2 bases, leaving 8 bases between the germline ends.

Input material: CD8+ T cells from PBMCs. The chain carries TRBV4-2 and TRBJ2-1; possibly TRBD1 or TRBD2 for D (6 bases each). The clonotype was recovered from a human donor with multiple sclerosis. The CDR3 loop reads CASSQEGGAYNEQFF. In DNA form, the CDR3 reads TGTGCCAGCAGCCAAGAGGGGGGCGCCTACAATGAGCAGTTCTTC.